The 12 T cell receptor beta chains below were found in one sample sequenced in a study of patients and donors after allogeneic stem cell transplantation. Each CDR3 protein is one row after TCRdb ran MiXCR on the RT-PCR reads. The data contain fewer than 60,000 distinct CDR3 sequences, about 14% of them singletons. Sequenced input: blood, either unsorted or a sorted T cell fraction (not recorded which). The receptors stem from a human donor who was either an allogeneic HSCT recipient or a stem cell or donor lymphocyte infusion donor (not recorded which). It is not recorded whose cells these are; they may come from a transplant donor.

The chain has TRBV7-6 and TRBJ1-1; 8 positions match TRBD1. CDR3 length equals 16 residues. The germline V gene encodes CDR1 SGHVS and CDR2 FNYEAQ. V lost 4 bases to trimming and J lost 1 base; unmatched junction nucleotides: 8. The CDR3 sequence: CASSSATGATNTEAFF. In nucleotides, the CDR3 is TGTGCCAGCAGCTCCGCGACAGGGGCGACGAACACTGAAGCTTTCTTT.

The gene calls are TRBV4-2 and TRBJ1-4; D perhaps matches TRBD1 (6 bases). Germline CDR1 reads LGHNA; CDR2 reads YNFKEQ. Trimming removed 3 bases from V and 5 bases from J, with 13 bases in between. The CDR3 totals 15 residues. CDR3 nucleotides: TGTGCCAGCAGCCAGCCCCAGGGGTACAATGAAAAACTGTTTTTT. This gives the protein CASSQPQGYNEKLFF.

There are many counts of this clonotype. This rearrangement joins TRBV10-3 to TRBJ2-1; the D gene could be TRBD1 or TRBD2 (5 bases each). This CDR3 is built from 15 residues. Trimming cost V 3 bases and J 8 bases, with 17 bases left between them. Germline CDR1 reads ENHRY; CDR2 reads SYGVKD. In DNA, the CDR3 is TGTGCCATCAGTGATGTCGGGCCCCTGGGGGATGAGCAGTTCTTC. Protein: CAISDVGPLGDEQFF.

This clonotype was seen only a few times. CDR3 protein: CSAVLGAAYGYTF. The CDR3 bases are TGCAGTGCTGTTCTGGGGGCGGCCTATGGCTACACCTTC. The chain is built from TRBV20-1 and TRBJ1-2, with D possibly being TRBD1 (6 bases). Germline lookup yields CDR1 DFQATT and CDR2 SNEGSKA (reference sequence). This CDR3 is 13 amino acids long. V was shortened by 5 bases and J by 4 bases, with 14 bases between the two germline ends.

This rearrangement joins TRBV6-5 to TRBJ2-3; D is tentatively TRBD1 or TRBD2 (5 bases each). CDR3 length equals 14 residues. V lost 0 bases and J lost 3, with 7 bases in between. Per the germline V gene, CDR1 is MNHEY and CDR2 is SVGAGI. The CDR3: CASSYSGATDTQYF. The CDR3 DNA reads TGTGCCAGCAGTTACTCCGGGGCAACAGATACGCAGTATTTT.

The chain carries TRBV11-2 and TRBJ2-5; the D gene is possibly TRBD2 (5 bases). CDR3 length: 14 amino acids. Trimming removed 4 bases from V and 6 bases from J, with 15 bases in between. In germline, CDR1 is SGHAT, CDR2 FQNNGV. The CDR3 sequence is CASSSGLARQTQYF. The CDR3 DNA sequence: TGTGCCAGCAGCTCCGGGCTAGCTCGACAGACCCAGTACTTC. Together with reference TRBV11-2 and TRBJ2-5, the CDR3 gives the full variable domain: EAGVAQSPRYKIIEKRQSVAFWCNPISGHATLYWYQQILGQGPKLLIQFQNNGVVDDSQLPKDRFSAERLKGVDSTLKIQPAKLEDSAVYLCASSSGLARQTQYFGPGTRLLVL.

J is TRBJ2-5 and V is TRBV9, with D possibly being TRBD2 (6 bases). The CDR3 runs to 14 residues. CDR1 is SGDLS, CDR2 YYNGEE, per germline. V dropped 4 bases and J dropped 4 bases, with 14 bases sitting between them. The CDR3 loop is CASSPPGVLETQYF. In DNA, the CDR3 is TGTGCCAGCAGCCCCCCGGGAGTTTTAGAGACCCAGTACTTC.

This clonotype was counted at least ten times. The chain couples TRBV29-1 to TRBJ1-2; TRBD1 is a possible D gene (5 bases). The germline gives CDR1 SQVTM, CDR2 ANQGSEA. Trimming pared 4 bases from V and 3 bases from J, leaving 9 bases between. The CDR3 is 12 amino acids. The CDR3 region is CSVVGEDYGYTF. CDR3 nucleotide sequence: TGCAGCGTTGTGGGGGAGGACTATGGCTACACCTTC.

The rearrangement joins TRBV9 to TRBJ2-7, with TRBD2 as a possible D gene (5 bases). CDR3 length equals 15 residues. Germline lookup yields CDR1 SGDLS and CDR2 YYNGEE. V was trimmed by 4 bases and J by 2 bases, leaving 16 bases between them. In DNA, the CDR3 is TGTGCCAGCAGCCCCCGACTATCGCCCCCCTACGAGCAGTACTTC. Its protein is CASSPRLSPPYEQYF. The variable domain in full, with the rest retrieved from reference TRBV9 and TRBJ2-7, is DSGVTQTPKHLITATGQRVTLRCSPRSGDLSVYWYQQSLDQGLQFLIQYYNGEERAKGNILERFSAQQFPDLHSELNLSSLELGDSALYFCASSPRLSPPYEQYFGPGTRLTVT.

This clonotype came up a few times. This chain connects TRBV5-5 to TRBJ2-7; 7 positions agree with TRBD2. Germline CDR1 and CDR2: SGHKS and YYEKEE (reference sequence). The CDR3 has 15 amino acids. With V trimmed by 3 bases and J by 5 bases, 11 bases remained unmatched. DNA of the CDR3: TGTGCCAGCAGCTCCACAAGGGAGGGTTCCCACGAGCAGTACTTC. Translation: CASSSTREGSHEQYF.

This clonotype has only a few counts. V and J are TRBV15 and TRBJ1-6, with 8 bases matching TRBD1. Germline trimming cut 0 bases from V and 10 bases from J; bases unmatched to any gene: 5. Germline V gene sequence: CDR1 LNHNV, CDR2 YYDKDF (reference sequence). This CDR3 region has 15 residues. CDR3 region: CATSRDQGAGSPLHF. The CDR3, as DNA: TGTGCCACCAGCAGAGATCAGGGGGCCGGATCACCCCTCCACTTT.

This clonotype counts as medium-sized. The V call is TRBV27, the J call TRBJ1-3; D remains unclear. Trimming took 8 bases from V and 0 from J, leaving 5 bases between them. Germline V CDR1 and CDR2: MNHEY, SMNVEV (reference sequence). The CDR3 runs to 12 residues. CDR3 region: CASWASGNTIYF. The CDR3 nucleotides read TGTGCCAGCTGGGCCTCTGGAAACACCATATATTTT.